This T cell receptor beta chain emerged from a study of blood T cell repertoires in COVID-19. Study details: COVID-19 samples collected from the United States, Italy and Spain covered acute and convalescent phases. The analysed material was cDNA or gDNA that came from T cells, B-cell-depleted T cells, or PBMCs.

The germline gives CDR1 MGHRA, CDR2 YSYEKL. This CDR3 contains 15 residues. V lost 0 bases, J lost 5 bases, and 8 bases lay in between. Original methodology: It was from reference gene primer amplification that nucleated cell counts were estimated. TCRdb's copy holds only in-frame clones and misses some; the assay was immunoSEQ multiplex PCR. V, J and clone size were drawn from that table, and D and trimming were deduced from the DNA. The sample records more than 95,000 clones, roughly 80% being singletons. The clonotype originates from a man aged 25 to 45 with acute or convalescent COVID-19. Material for sequencing was peripheral blood. V gene TRBV4-1 combines with J gene TRBJ1-6; no reliable D call. Written as DNA, the CDR3 is TGCGCCAGCAGCCAAGATGCTCTAAATAATTCACCCCTCCACTTT. Translating it yields CASSQDALNNSPLHF.